A single T cell receptor (beta chain) is shown here with its context. Trimming stripped 2 bases from V and 2 bases from J, with 4 bases between. Germline V lookup: CDR1 SGHTA, CDR2 FQGNSA. This CDR3 spans 12 amino acids. In the original workflow: Amplified reference gene primers provided the basis for estimating nucleated cell counts. The table came from immunoSEQ multiplex PCR; TCRdb's copy has only in-frame clones and leaves some out. D and trimming come from the DNA, and the V and J calls and clone size come from that table. In the table there are approximately 230,000 clones, around 88% of which are singletons. This specimen belongs to a study of blood T cell repertoires in COVID-19. Study as a whole: COVID-19 samples collected from the United States, Italy and Spain covered acute and convalescent phases. The cDNA or gDNA used as material had been derived from T cells, B-cell-depleted T cells, or PBMCs.

V and J are TRBV7-2 and TRBJ2-7; D gene unclear. The sequencing input was peripheral blood. This TCR was sampled from a man older than 75 with acute or convalescent COVID-19. CDR3 sequence reads: CASSLSPYEQYF. The CDR3 DNA reads TGTGCCAGCAGCTTATCTCCCTACGAGCAGTACTTC.